Presented here are 29 T cell receptor beta chains from one specimen sequenced in a study of blood T cell repertoires in COVID-19. Clones were read by immunoSEQ multiplex PCR, and TCRdb kept only the in-frame ones, dropping some. The sample lists a few hundred thousand clones, more than 70% seen once, with less than 4% in the top ten. Sequenced input: peripheral blood. The receptors stem from a woman aged 18-29 years with acute or convalescent COVID-19.

This rearrangement joins TRBV5-6 to TRBJ2-1; D perhaps matches TRBD2 (6 bases). The CDR3 has 14 residues. CDR1 SGHDT and CDR2 YYEEEE come from the germline V gene. Trimming removed 0 bases from V and 5 bases from J, with 9 bases in between. CDR3 DNA sequence: TGTGCCAGCAGCTTGGAGCGGGCCCACAATGAGCAGTTCTTC. It translates to CASSLERAHNEQFF.

The chain uses TRBV7-8 and TRBJ2-5; 7 bases map to TRBD2. Unmatched junction bases numbered 12, after V lost 1 base and J lost 4 bases. The CDR3 consists of 17 residues. Germline loops: CDR1 SGHVS, CDR2 FQNEAQ. Here the CDR3 DNA reads TGTGCCAGCAGCTTAGAACATCATGCGGCTAGCGGAGAGACCCAGTACTTC. It translates to CASSLEHHAASGETQYF.

The chain employs TRBV24-1 and TRBJ1-2, with 9 bases that match TRBD1. Germline CDR1 KGHDR, CDR2 SFDVKD. This CDR3 has 14 amino acids. V lost 4 bases, J lost 5 bases, and 4 bases stayed unmatched. The CDR3 bases are TGTGCCACCAGTGACCTAGGACAGGGGTATGGCTACACCTTC. Translating it yields CATSDLGQGYGYTF.

This clone has only one observation. The chain carries TRBV7-2 and TRBJ1-3; no firm D call. The V gene lost 1 base and the J gene lost 4 bases, with 11 bases spanning the gap. The CDR3 spans 15 residues. Germline V CDR1 and CDR2: SGHTA, FQGNSA. In DNA, the CDR3 is TGTGCCAGCAGCTTAGTTGTGGGCGCGGGAAACACCATATATTTT. Translated: CASSLVVGAGNTIYF.

The V and J genes are TRBV24-1 and TRBJ1-5; a possible D gene is TRBD1 (6 bases). V lost 4 bases to trimming and J lost 7 bases, with 13 bases between them. This CDR3 comprises 14 residues. CDR1 is KGHDR, CDR2 SFDVKD, per germline. The CDR3 region is CATSEGGSRQPQHF. The DNA of the CDR3 is TGTGCCACCAGTGAAGGGGGTTCTCGGCAGCCCCAGCATTTT.

This clone showed up just a few times. V and J are TRBV7-3 and TRBJ2-1, with D possibly TRBD2 on 6 matching bases. Germline CDR1 reads SGHTA; CDR2 reads FQGTGA. Trimming stripped 9 bases from V and 9 bases from J, with 12 bases between. This CDR3 comprises 11 residues. The CDR3 sequence: CARGLGGEQFF. The CDR3 region has the DNA TGTGCCAGGGGACTGGGGGGTGAGCAGTTCTTC.

The V and J genes are TRBV19 and TRBJ2-3, with unresolved D. The CDR3 is 15 amino acids. Germline V gene sequence: CDR1 LNHDA, CDR2 SQIVND (reference sequence). Trimming took 1 base from V and 4 from J, leaving 12 bases between them. The CDR3 DNA reads TGTGCCAGTAGTATAGGCAGCGATTGGTCAGATACGCAGTATTTT. Protein product: CASSIGSDWSDTQYF.

This chain uses TRBV4-3 with TRBJ2-3; TRBD2 matches at 12 bases. The V and J ends lost 4 bases and 9 bases, in that order; junction bases with no gene match: 11. CDR1 LGHNA and CDR2 YSLEER come from the germline V gene. The CDR3 sequence is 16 residues long. The CDR3 bases are TGCGCCAGCAGCCCAGATAAGACTAGCGGGAGAGGCACGCAGTATTTT. Amino acids: CASSPDKTSGRGTQYF.

J is TRBJ2-5 and V is TRBV11-2; 9 nucleotides align to TRBD1. This CDR3 comprises 15 residues. Unmatched junction bases numbered 9, after V lost 5 bases and J lost 5 bases. Germline CDR1 reads SGHAT; CDR2 reads FQNNGV. CDR3 amino acids: CASSLPGQGGETQYF. As DNA, the CDR3 is TGTGCCAGCAGCCTCCCGGGACAGGGAGGGGAGACCCAGTACTTC.

This sequence joins TRBV5-1 and TRBJ1-2, with TRBD1 matching 8 bases. Germline CDR1 is SGHRS and CDR2 is YFSETQ. The CDR3 runs 14 residues. Trimming cost V 5 bases and J 4 bases; bases outside gene matches: 7. The CDR3 spells CASRPTTGVYGYTF. The CDR3 coding sequence is TGCGCCAGCAGGCCTACGACAGGGGTCTATGGCTACACCTTC.

This chain connects TRBV18 to TRBJ1-2; perhaps TRBD1 as D (6 bases). Trimming left V 0 bases short and J 7 bases short, with 12 bases between. The CDR3 spans 14 residues. Germline V lookup: CDR1 KGHSH, CDR2 LQKENI. CDR3: CASSPPARGGGYTF. The CDR3 DNA reads TGTGCCAGCTCACCACCCGCCAGGGGCGGTGGCTACACCTTC. Filled out from reference TRBV18 and TRBJ1-2, the complete variable domain reads NAGVMQNPRHLVRRRGQEARLRCSPMKGHSHVYWYRQLPEEGLKFMVYLQKENIIDESGMPKERFSAEFPKEGPSILRIQQVVRGDSAAYFCASSPPARGGGYTFGSGTRLTVV.

This clone was counted only a few times. V gene TRBV28 combines with J gene TRBJ1-2; D is uncertain. The CDR3 runs to 13 residues. Between the trimmed V and J ends, which lost 10 bases and 2 bases, there was a span of 14 bases. Per the germline V gene, CDR1 is MDHEN and CDR2 is SYDVKM. This CDR3 reads CATPGGGNYGYTF. Written as DNA, the CDR3 is TGTGCCACGCCGGGTGGAGGGAACTATGGCTACACCTTC.

J is TRBJ2-7 and V is TRBV5-1, with no clear D. Trimming took off 0 bases at V and 3 bases at J, with 13 bases between the two ends. Germline CDR1 is SGHRS and CDR2 is YFSETQ. The CDR3 totals 15 residues. CDR3 sequence (DNA): TGCGCCAGCAGCTTGGGACTCACTTCCAACTACGAGCAGTACTTC. Translation: CASSLGLTSNYEQYF.

This chain connects TRBV2 to TRBJ2-5; 7 positions match TRBD1. Losses at the gene ends were 6 bases for V and 2 bases for J; bases not matched to a gene: 9. The CDR3 is 15 residues long. From germline, CDR1 is SNHLY and CDR2 FYNNEI. The CDR3 bases are TGTGCCAGCAGCCGACAGGGCCTCCCACAAGAGACCCAGTACTTC. It codes for CASSRQGLPQETQYF.

The rearrangement links TRBV10-3 to TRBJ2-3; D perhaps matches TRBD2 (6 bases). Germline V gene data show CDR1 as ENHRY and CDR2 as SYGVKD. V lost 8 bases, J lost 0 bases, and 12 bases lay in between. The CDR3 runs to 14 residues. CDR3 DNA: TGTGCCATCGCCAGTGGGAGGAGCACAGATACGCAGTATTTT. It yields the protein CAIASGRSTDTQYF.

The chain employs TRBV14 and TRBJ2-5; a possible D gene is TRBD1 (6 bases). CDR3 length equals 16 residues. CDR1 SGHDN and CDR2 FVKESK come from the germline V gene. The V end lost 3 bases, the J end lost 2 bases, and 16 bases lay between the germline ends. The CDR3 here is CASSHGRARGQETQYF. CDR3 sequence (DNA): TGTGCCAGCAGCCACGGGCGGGCCAGGGGACAAGAGACCCAGTACTTC.

This clone was observed a few times. This chain connects TRBV28 to TRBJ1-2; D unclear. Per germline, CDR1 MDHEN and CDR2 SYDVKM. The CDR3 covers 13 residues. V lost 4 bases and J 2 bases, leaving 8 bases between the germline ends. CDR3 amino acids: CASSSEGNYGYTF. For the CDR3, the DNA is TGTGCCAGCAGTTCCGAGGGCAACTATGGCTACACCTTC.

This chain uses TRBV9 with TRBJ2-7; 7 bases align to TRBD1. Germline loops: CDR1 SGDLS, CDR2 YYNGEE. With V trimmed by 2 bases and J by 0 bases, 5 bases remained unmatched. The CDR3 runs 15 residues. DNA for the CDR3: TGTGCCAGCAGCGTGGGACAGCTTAGCTCCTACGAGCAGTACTTC. It encodes CASSVGQLSSYEQYF.

The chain has TRBV7-3 and TRBJ2-1, with 11 bases identical to TRBD2. The junction had 10 bases not matched to a gene; V was cut back by 4 bases and J by 8 bases. There are 16 residues in the CDR3. Germline CDR1 is SGHTA and CDR2 is FQGTGA. CDR3 region: CASSSLPTSGNDEQFF. The CDR3 bases are TGTGCCAGCAGCTCCCTACCGACTAGCGGGAACGATGAGCAGTTCTTC.

This chain connects TRBV12-5 to TRBJ2-3; 10 bases agree with TRBD2. The CDR3 is made up of 20 amino acids. Germline trimming cut 0 bases from V and 1 base from J; bases unmatched to any gene: 13. Germline V gene data show CDR1 as LGHNT and CDR2 as FRNRAP. In nucleotides, the CDR3 is TGTGCTAGTGGTTTGGTACGAGGCACTAGCGGGATCAGGGGCACAGATACGCAGTATTTT. As protein: CASGLVRGTSGIRGTDTQYF. Together with reference TRBV12-5 and TRBJ2-3, the CDR3 gives the full variable domain: DARVTQTPRHKVTEMGQEVTMRCQPILGHNTVFWYRQTMMQGLELLAYFRNRAPLDDSGMPKDRFSAEMPDATLATLKIQPSEPRDSAVYFCASGLVRGTSGIRGTDTQYFGPGTRLTVL.

This clone was seen just once. The rearrangement uses TRBV28 and TRBJ1-4; 7 bases map to TRBD1. The CDR3 has 15 residues. Per the germline V gene, CDR1 is MDHEN and CDR2 is SYDVKM. With V trimmed by 4 bases and J by 4 bases, 6 bases remained unmatched. CDR3 residues: CASSSPGGFNEKLFF. In DNA form, the CDR3 reads TGTGCCAGCAGTTCTCCAGGGGGGTTTAATGAAAAACTGTTTTTT.

The V gene is TRBV28, the J gene TRBJ1-1; 8 bases are shared with TRBD1. The CDR3 is 13 amino acids. Germline lookup yields CDR1 MDHEN and CDR2 SYDVKM. Trimming removed 6 bases from V and 10 bases from J; junction bases left unmatched: 10. CDR3 sequence reads: CASSPGQGKVAFF. CDR3 coding DNA: TGTGCCAGCAGCCCTGGACAGGGTAAGGTAGCTTTCTTT.

This clone has more than one count but fewer than ten. V gene TRBV4-2 combines with J gene TRBJ2-7; no firm D call. Germline V gene data show CDR1 as LGHNA and CDR2 as YNFKEQ. This CDR3 spans 11 amino acids. V was clipped by 4 bases and J by 3 bases, with 4 bases between them. The CDR3 loop reads CASSPGYEQYF. CDR3 nucleotide sequence: TGTGCCAGCAGCCCCGGCTACGAGCAGTACTTC.

The rearrangement uses TRBV6-5 and TRBJ1-5; D gene uncertain. V lost 5 bases, J lost 7 bases, and 9 bases lay in between. From germline, CDR1 is MNHEY and CDR2 SVGAGI. CDR3 length equals 12 residues. The CDR3 sequence is CASSPPGQPQHF. CDR3 nucleotides: TGTGCCAGCAGTCCCCCGGGGCAGCCCCAGCATTTT.

V gene TRBV24-1 combines with J gene TRBJ2-4; TRBD1 matches 7 bases. The trim removed 5 bases at V and 6 bases at J, leaving 9 bases unmatched. The CDR3 contains 15 residues. Germline values: CDR1 KGHDR, CDR2 SFDVKD. This CDR3 reads CATSVRTGGINIQYF. DNA of the CDR3: TGTGCCACCAGTGTCCGGACAGGCGGAATAAACATTCAGTACTTC.

This clone was detected only a few times. This chain connects TRBV28 to TRBJ2-7; 12 bases are a match to TRBD2. Germline assignment: CDR1 MDHEN and CDR2 SYDVKM. The CDR3 is 17 amino acids. Germline trimming cut 3 bases from V and 5 bases from J; bases unmatched to any gene: 11. The CDR3 loop reads CASSFPKTSGSGNEQYF. The DNA for the CDR3 is TGTGCCAGCAGTTTCCCGAAGACTAGCGGGAGTGGCAACGAGCAGTACTTC.

V gene TRBV19 combines with J gene TRBJ1-3, with D unresolved. This CDR3 region has 14 residues. Germline CDR1 and CDR2: LNHDA and SQIVND (reference sequence). Trimming stripped 3 bases from V and 1 base from J, with 7 bases between. Here the CDR3 reads CASSIGRSGNTIYF. The CDR3 DNA is TGTGCCAGTAGTATCGGGAGATCTGGAAACACCATATATTTT.

This chain joins TRBV6-6 and TRBJ1-2; 9 bases are shared with TRBD1. The CDR3 covers 14 residues. Germline CDR1 and CDR2: MNHNY and SVGAGI (reference sequence). V trimming: 6 bases; J trimming: 3 bases; junction bases outside the gene matches: 5. In DNA form, the CDR3 reads TGTGCCAGCAGCCGGGACAGGGTAGACTATGGCTACACCTTC. This encodes CASSRDRVDYGYTF.

V is TRBV20-1 and J is TRBJ2-1; 8 bases map to TRBD2. The CDR3 length is 16 residues. Trimming at V came to 3 bases and at J to 4 bases, leaving 11 bases not matched to a gene. Germline CDR1 and CDR2: DFQATT and SNEGSKA (reference sequence). The CDR3 DNA reads TGCAGTGCTAGTGACGAAATAGCGGGGAAATACAATGAGCAGTTCTTC. This encodes CSASDEIAGKYNEQFF.